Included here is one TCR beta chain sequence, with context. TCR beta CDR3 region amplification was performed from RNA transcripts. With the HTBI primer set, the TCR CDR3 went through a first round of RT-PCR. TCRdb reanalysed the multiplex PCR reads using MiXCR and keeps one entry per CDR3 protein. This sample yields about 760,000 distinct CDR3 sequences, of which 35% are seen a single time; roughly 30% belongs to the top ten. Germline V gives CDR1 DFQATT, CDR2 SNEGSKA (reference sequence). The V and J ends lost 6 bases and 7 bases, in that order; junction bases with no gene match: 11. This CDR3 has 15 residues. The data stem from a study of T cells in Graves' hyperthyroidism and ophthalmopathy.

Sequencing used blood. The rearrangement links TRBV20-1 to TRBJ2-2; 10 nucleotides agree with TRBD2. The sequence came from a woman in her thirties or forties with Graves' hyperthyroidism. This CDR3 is CSAPSTSGMSGELFF. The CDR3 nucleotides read TGCAGTGCCCCTAGTACTAGCGGGATGAGCGGGGAGCTGTTTTTT.